Described below is a single T cell receptor beta chain sequence and its context. Its cognate antigen is unknown. This entry belongs to a study of cytomegalovirus exposure and HLA in healthy donors. Study results and caveats: Several top significant clusters appeared, in a later analysis, to be linked to common viral pathogens. Cytomegalovirus-associated TCR beta chains were listed, numbering 150 to 200. HLA-A and HLA-B allele assignments for most subjects were reportedly predicted accurately using TCR beta sequences.

13 Jbeta primers and 60 Vbeta primers were used for the PCR. TCRdb's copy holds only in-frame clones and misses some; the assay was immunoSEQ multiplex PCR. The data show approximately 150,000 clones, approximately 80% seen once. The sequenced sample was PBMCs. The source is a man younger than 45 in good health and CMV-seropositive.

CDR3 bases: TGTGCCAGTAGTATTGGGACCCCGGACTGGGGGCAGGGGGAGACCCAGTACTTC. Translation gives CASSIGTPDWGQGETQYF. This chain links TRBV19 with TRBJ2-5; possibly TRBD1 for D (6 bases). The length of the CDR3 is 18 residues. Trimming took 3 bases from V and 5 from J, leaving 25 bases between them. In germline, CDR1 is LNHDA, CDR2 SQIVND (reference sequence).